This entry concerns a single TCR beta chain. Antigen unknown. The source of the sample is a study of memory CD4+ T cells and cytomegalovirus serostatus. Study-level background: This sample comes from healthy Belgian adults, about nine CMV seropositive, approximately 23 seronegative.

The V segment lost 8 bases and the J segment 4 bases; nucleotides outside the gene matches: 6. The CDR3 consists of 14 residues. The germline V gene encodes CDR1 SNHLY and CDR2 FYNNEI. General study findings and limits: Of about 150 reported CMV TCRbeta sequences, roughly 70 were found in memory CD4+ repertoires.

Single viable CD3+CD4+CD8-CD45RO+ cells were sorted as the memory CD4+ T cells. Total CD4+ T cells were enriched by CD4 positive selection. The method was immunoSEQ multiplex PCR; TCRdb's version includes in-frame clones alone and lacks a portion of them. The sample has over 45,000 clones, 82% seen once. The rearrangement uses TRBV2 and TRBJ2-2; 8 bases are shared with TRBD2. Sequencing used memory CD4+ T cells from blood. The receptor was isolated from an adult in good health and CMV-seronegative. Some clones in this sample may be carry-over from other donors' samples. CDR3 nucleotide sequence: TGTGCCAGCGGACGGGAGGGCCGCACCGGGGAGCTGTTTTTT. Translating it yields CASGREGRTGELFF.